This T cell receptor (beta chain) derives from a study of cytomegalovirus exposure and HLA in healthy donors. Study conclusions and caveats: When presence/absence was analysed, sequencing depth was taken to be roughly uniform across donors.

About this clone itself: Its antigen is unidentified.

Researchers ran the PCR with 60 Vbeta and 13 Jbeta primers. Repertoires were generated with immunoSEQ multiplex PCR, while TCRdb's copy carries only in-frame clones and drops some. The table records 80,000 to 100,000 clones, around 66% of them present only once. Source material: PBMCs. The source is a woman in her 40s in good health and CMV-seropositive.

In DNA form, the CDR3 reads TGTGCCAGCAGTGAAGAGAGCTCCAACGCCTATGGCTACACCTTC. It encodes CASSEESSNAYGYTF. V is TRBV2 and J is TRBJ1-2; D unclear. V shed 1 base and J shed 4 bases, with 13 bases lying between them. The CDR3 consists of 15 residues. Germline CDR1 reads SNHLY; CDR2 reads FYNNEI.